Described below is a single T cell receptor beta chain sequence and its context. Its antigen remains unidentified. TCRdb itself ran the 5' RACE reads through MiXCR, one entry per CDR3 protein. The data contain roughly 490,000 distinct CDR3 sequences, 14% of them singletons. Germline values: CDR1 SNHLY, CDR2 FYNNEI. Trimming removed 6 bases at V and 2 bases at J, with 19 bases between. The CDR3 spans 16 residues. The sample comes from a study of identical twins. General study findings and limits: Out-of-frame sharing of TCR alpha in monozygotic twins was underestimated by models. Partial confounding of zero-insertion analyses by invariant MAIT and iNKT cells was possible. In drawing conclusions, the study used cross-sectional statistical analysis and did not follow the same donors. Out-of-frame alpha sequences common to twins exhibited a surplus of low generation probability.

This sample also appeared in a second study, on yellow fever vaccine responses in identical twins.

The receptor was isolated from a woman aged 18 to 35 in good health. Sequencing was carried out using CD4+ T cells sorted from blood. The rearrangement links TRBV2 to TRBJ2-5; D gene uncertain. This chain's CDR3 is CASSDTGSWEQETQYF. In nucleotides, the CDR3 is TGTGCCAGCAGCGATACCGGTTCGTGGGAACAAGAGACCCAGTACTTC.